The rows below give T cell receptor beta chains drawn from one sample of a study of blood T cell repertoires in COVID-19. Clones were read by immunoSEQ multiplex PCR, and TCRdb kept only the in-frame ones, dropping some. Found here are approximately 250,000 clones, approximately 83% of them singletons; the top ten hold just under 7.5%. Sequencing input: peripheral blood. These receptors were taken from a woman aged 45-65 years with acute or convalescent COVID-19. Each CDR3 is given with its conserved first and last residue. A D gene is named only where the DNA matches it firmly. Only part of the rows carry a size: once, few, many, or a class if the clone is expanded.

TRBV11-2	-	TRBD2	TRBJ2-1	TGTGCCAGCAGCCGACCGGGACTAGCGTCTGGTGAGCAGTTCTTC	CASSRPGLASGEQFF
TRBV28	-	-	TRBJ2-2	TGTGCCAGCAGTTTCAGCGGTATGGAGGGCACCGGGGAGCTGTTTTTT	CASSFSGMEGTGELFF
TRBV20-1	-	-	TRBJ1-2	TGCAGTGCTTCCACATATGGCTACACCTTC	CSASTYGYTF
TRBV6-1	-	TRBD1	TRBJ1-5	TGTGCCAGCAGTGAAGCGCTCTGGACAGGGAGTAATCAGCCCCAGCATTTT	CASSEALWTGSNQPQHF
TRBV28	few	-	TRBJ2-6	TGTGCCAGCAGTCCCGGCGGGTTCGGGGCCAACGTCCTGACTTTC	CASSPGGFGANVLTF
TRBV19	-	-	TRBJ2-7	TGTGCCAGTAGTACTACCGGCAGTCGGCAGGGTGTTGTCTACGAGCAGTACTTC	CASSTTGSRQGVVYEQYF
TRBV24-1	-	-	TRBJ1-2	TGTGCCACCAGTGGCCCAGCTAACTATGGCTACACCTTC	CATSGPANYGYTF
TRBV29-1	-	TRBD1	TRBJ2-2	TGCAGCGCTCGAACCGGGACAGGGAACACCGGGGAGCTGTTTTTT	CSARTGTGNTGELFF
TRBV7-2	-	TRBD2	TRBJ2-1	TGTGCCAGCAGTCGAACCGGGACTAGCGGGCTGAGCTCCTACAATGAGCAGTTCTTC	CASSRTGTSGLSSYNEQFF
TRBV12-3/TRBV12-4	few	TRBD1	TRBJ1-2	TGTGCCAGCAGCCGGGGACAGGGAATAGGCTACACCTTC	CASSRGQGIGYTF
TRBV2	-	-	TRBJ1-3	TGTGCCAGCAGCGCTACCCCGACAGTCCTGGGAAACACCATATATTTT	CASSATPTVLGNTIYF
TRBV9	-	-	TRBJ2-1	TGTGCCAGCAGCGTTGGGGGGAATAGTGACAATGAGCAGTTCTTC	CASSVGGNSDNEQFF
TRBV27	-	TRBD1	TRBJ1-5	TGTGCCAGCAGTTTTAGGGGGCGCAATCAGCCCCAGCATTTT	CASSFRGRNQPQHF
TRBV27	-	TRBD2	TRBJ2-7	TGTGCCAGCAGTTCCGGGACTAGCGGGAGGGCCGGGGTCCACGAGCAGTACTTC	CASSSGTSGRAGVHEQYF
TRBV7-8	-	TRBD1	TRBJ2-7	TGTGCCAGCAGCACCACAACAGGGGTCCACGAGCAGTACTTC	CASSTTTGVHEQYF
TRBV7-2	-	TRBD2	TRBJ2-1	TGTGCCAGCAGCTTAGCGCGGGGGGCGTACAATGAGCAGTTCTTC	CASSLARGAYNEQFF
TRBV28	-	TRBD1	TRBJ1-5	TGTGCCAGCAGTTTGGACAGGGGGAAAAAGCAGCCCCAGCATTTT	CASSLDRGKKQPQHF
TRBV5-5	-	-	TRBJ1-2	TGTGCCAGCAGCTTGGGCGGACAGCCCTATGGCTACACCTTC	CASSLGGQPYGYTF
TRBV28	-	-	TRBJ2-1	TGTGCCAGCAGTTTCCCCCGGGGGGCAGCTAATGAGCAGTTCTTC	CASSFPRGAANEQFF
TRBV5-1	-	-	TRBJ2-7	TGCGCCAGCAGCTTCGGGGTGCCCTACGAGCAGTACTTC	CASSFGVPYEQYF
TRBV12-3/TRBV12-4	many	-	TRBJ2-3	TGTGCCAGCAGTTTTAAGGGGGCAGATACGCAGTATTTT	CASSFKGADTQYF
TRBV11-2	-	TRBD1	TRBJ2-3	TGTGCCAGCAGCTTAGAGGGACAGGGGATTAGTACGCAGTATTTT	CASSLEGQGISTQYF
TRBV5-1	few	-	TRBJ2-7	TGCGCCAGCAGCTTGGTTGGCGGCTTATACGAGCAGTACTTC	CASSLVGGLYEQYF
TRBV27	-	TRBD2	TRBJ2-7	TGTGCCAGCAAGTTCCGGCTAGCGGGGGAGTACGAGCAGTACTTC	CASKFRLAGEYEQYF
TRBV3-1/TRBV3-2	-	-	TRBJ2-1	TGTGCCAGCAGCCAAGACGGCGGAGGTACGTACAATGAGCAGTTCTTC	CASSQDGGGTYNEQFF
TRBV18	-	TRBD1	TRBJ1-5	TGTGCCAGCTCTCCCACCACAGGGGGCAATCAGCCCCAGCATTTT	CASSPTTGGNQPQHF
TRBV5-1	once	-	TRBJ1-3	TGCGCCAGCAGCTTGGACGGGGACTCTGGAAACACCATATATTTT	CASSLDGDSGNTIYF
TRBV30	once	-	TRBJ2-5	TGTGCCTGGAGTGGAGGAGGTAGGGAGACCCAGTACTTC	CAWSGGGRETQYF
TRBV28	-	TRBD1	TRBJ1-2	TGCAGTATAGCGGACAGGGGGTATGGCTACACCTTC	CSIADRGYGYTF
TRBV7-2	-	TRBD1	TRBJ1-1	TGTGCCAGCAGCCCGACAGGGATGAACACTGAAGCTTTCTTT	CASSPTGMNTEAFF
TRBV7-2	few	TRBD2	TRBJ2-7	TGTGCCAGCAGCTCCCAACTAGCGGACTACGAGCAGTACTTC	CASSSQLADYEQYF
TRBV3-1/TRBV3-2	few	-	TRBJ1-3	TGTGCCAGCAGTGAACGGTCTAGAAACACCATATATTTT	CASSERSRNTIYF
TRBV19	-	-	TRBJ2-5	TGTGCCAGTAGTATAAACAGGGGACTTGAGACCCAGTACTTC	CASSINRGLETQYF
TRBV3-1/TRBV3-2	few	-	TRBJ1-1	TGTGCCAGCAGCCCCCGCGGGGGCGCGGTGAACACTGAAGCTTTCTTT	CASSPRGGAVNTEAFF
TRBV5-1	-	TRBD2	TRBJ2-7	TGCGCCAGCAGCTTCCTTGGGGGGGACTACGAGCAGTACTTC	CASSFLGGDYEQYF
TRBV19	-	-	TRBJ1-6	TGTGCCAGTAGTAGCCACAGAGACTCACCCCTCCACTTT	CASSSHRDSPLHF
TRBV10-1	-	-	TRBJ2-1	TGCGCCAGCATCGAGGGTAATGAGCAGTTCTTC	CASIEGNEQFF
TRBV2	-	-	TRBJ1-1	TGTGCCAGCAGTGAACAGGGAGGGGACACTGAAGCTTTCTTT	CASSEQGGDTEAFF
TRBV7-9	-	-	TRBJ1-2	TGTGCCAGCAGCCCAGGGAGGGGAGGTGGCTACACCTTC	CASSPGRGGGYTF
TRBV5-1	-	TRBD1	TRBJ1-1	TGCGCCAGCAGCTTGGCCGGACAGGGGAACACTGAAGCTTTCTTT	CASSLAGQGNTEAFF
TRBV3-1/TRBV3-2	-	-	TRBJ2-2	TGTGCCAGCAGACCCAATCGAGCCGGGGAGCTGTTTTTT	CASRPNRAGELFF
TRBV15	-	TRBD1	TRBJ2-1	TGTGCCACCAGCAGGGACAGGGGGGATATCAATGAGCAGTTCTTC	CATSRDRGDINEQFF
TRBV7-9	-	TRBD1	TRBJ2-1	TGTGCCAGCAGCACCCGGACAGGGGGGAACCTCAACAATGAGCAGTTCTTC	CASSTRTGGNLNNEQFF
TRBV5-1	once	-	TRBJ1-6	TGCGCCAGCAGCTTGCAGGGAATGGAATCACCCCTCCACTTT	CASSLQGMESPLHF
TRBV7-2	-	-	TRBJ2-1	TGTGCCAGCAGCTTAGCCCGAGGGACTGGACTGCTCGATGAGCAGTTCTTC	CASSLARGTGLLDEQFF
TRBV28	-	-	TRBJ1-3	TGTGCCAGCAGTTTATCCAGGGGTTACTCTGGAAACACCATATATTTT	CASSLSRGYSGNTIYF
TRBV6-5	-	-	TRBJ2-6	TGTGCCAGCAGTCCAGGGGTAACGGGGGCCAACGTCCTGACTTTC	CASSPGVTGANVLTF
TRBV4-2	-	TRBD1	TRBJ1-4	TGTGCCAGCAGCCAAGACCCGGCAGGGGGCGCGGAAAAACTGTTTTTT	CASSQDPAGGAEKLFF
TRBV21-1	few	-	TRBJ1-1	TGTGCCAGCAGAGGGACAGACTTCATGAACACTGAAGCTTTCTTT	CASRGTDFMNTEAFF
TRBV11-2	once	TRBD2	TRBJ2-3	TGTGCCAGCAGCTTAGATCCTAGCGGGATAGGGAGAGATACGCAGTATTTT	CASSLDPSGIGRDTQYF
TRBV5-1	-	-	TRBJ1-6	TGCGCCAGCAGCTTGATCGGGGGGAATTCACCCCTCCACTTT	CASSLIGGNSPLHF
TRBV18	-	TRBD1	TRBJ2-7	TGTGCCAGCTCCGCGGGACAGGGTTCCTACGAGCAGTACTTC	CASSAGQGSYEQYF
TRBV6-2/TRBV6-3	few	TRBD2	TRBJ2-2	TGTGCCAGCAGTTCCACCCAGACTAGCGGTCAACCCGGGGAGCTGTTTTTT	CASSSTQTSGQPGELFF
TRBV19	-	-	TRBJ2-4	TGTGCCAGTAGTATAGGACAGCTAAACATTCAGTACTTC	CASSIGQLNIQYF
TRBV25-1	-	TRBD1	TRBJ1-6	TGTGCCAGCAGACCCCAGGGGGATTCACCCCTCCACTTT	CASRPQGDSPLHF
TRBV5-4	-	TRBD1	TRBJ1-1	TGTGCCAGCAGCCTCGGACAGGACACTGAAGCTTTCTTT	CASSLGQDTEAFF